These 10 T cell receptor beta chains were sequenced from one sample in a study of radiation and T cells in renal cell carcinoma. Data came from immunoSEQ multiplex PCR; TCRdb stores just in-frame clones and leaves some out. The sample carries about 90,000 clones, 70% to 85% recorded once. The time point is: blood 4 weeks post-SBRT, at nephrectomy. This sample's treatment: 15 Gy SBRT to primary tumor, nephrectomy 4 weeks later. The sample was blood, taken from a patient whose treatment included radiotherapy and nephrectomy. The receptors here all came from a man in his sixties with renal cell carcinoma.

The chain has TRBV1 and TRBJ2-7; no check of the table's D call, TRBD2, against the DNA was made. TRBV1 is deemed a pseudogene. This CDR3 has 19 amino acids. The CDR3, as DNA: TGCACCAGCAGCCAAGAACCGGGAGCAACCTACGACCACGTCGACGAGCAGTACTTC. Translated, it gives CTSSQEPGATYDHVDEQYF.

J is TRBJ2-5 and V is TRBV18; possible D gene TRBD1, 6 bases. Trimming left V 3 bases short and J 1 base short, with 9 bases between. Germline CDR1 KGHSH, CDR2 LQKENI. The CDR3 sequence is 14 residues long. The CDR3 is CASSPSDSQETQYF. CDR3 DNA: TGTGCCAGCTCACCGTCGGACAGCCAAGAGACCCAGTACTTC.

The rearrangement links TRBV27 to TRBJ1-1; perhaps TRBD1 as D (6 bases). CDR1 MNHEY and CDR2 SMNVEV come from the germline V gene (reference sequence). The CDR3 extends over 17 amino acids. The germline V and J ends were trimmed by 3 bases and 1 base, with 18 bases remaining between them. The CDR3 DNA follows: TGTGCCAGCAGTTTCGTGGCGGGGGCTTTTTCGAACACTGAAGCTTTCTTT. As protein: CASSFVAGAFSNTEAFF.

The chain links TRBV27 to TRBJ1-1, with 12 bases aligning to TRBD1. In germline, CDR1 is MNHEY, CDR2 SMNVEV (reference sequence). CDR3 size: 14 residues. Trimming removed 4 bases from V and 5 bases from J; junction bases left unmatched: 2. CDR3 residues: CASSWDRGLTEAFF. The DNA of the CDR3 is TGTGCCAGCAGTTGGGACAGGGGGCTGACTGAAGCTTTCTTT.

Notes on this clone: One base away lies a much larger clone, so this may be a sequencing read error. This sample also contains other DNA sequences that code for the same CDR3. This chain connects TRBV2 to TRBJ2-1, with D possibly matching TRBD2 (6 bases). The V gene lost 5 bases and the J gene lost 6 bases, with 23 bases spanning the gap. In germline, CDR1 is SNHLY, CDR2 FYNNEI. The CDR3 is 17 residues long. CDR3 amino acids: CASSRDWGLVSSNEQFF. Here the CDR3 DNA reads TGTGCCAGCAGTAGAGATTGGGGACTGGTCAGCAGCAATGAGCAGTTCTTC.

This clone was observed once. This chain uses TRBV4-2 with TRBJ2-7, with 11 bases aligning to TRBD2. The CDR3 covers 15 residues. Trimming cost V 2 bases and J 3 bases; bases outside gene matches: 3. Germline V CDR1 and CDR2: LGHNA, YNFKEQ. In nucleotides, the CDR3 is TGTGCCAGCAGCCAAACTAGCGGGAGAGACTACGAGCAGTACTTC. As protein: CASSQTSGRDYEQYF.

The chain has TRBV9 and TRBJ2-5; TRBD2 aligns across 13 bases. Germline V lookup: CDR1 SGDLS, CDR2 YYNGEE. The CDR3 length is 14 residues. V lost 3 bases to trimming and J lost 13 bases; unmatched junction nucleotides: 9. Written as DNA, the CDR3 is TGTGCCAGCAGCGCTCGGACTAGCGGGAGTTCCTTGTACTTC. Protein product: CASSARTSGSSLYF.

V is TRBV2 and J is TRBJ1-3; D remains ambiguous. This CDR3 contains 14 residues. V dropped 7 bases and J dropped 0 bases, with 10 bases sitting between them. CDR1 and CDR2 (germline): SNHLY, FYNNEI. CDR3 sequence reads: CASNPVLSGNTIYF. The CDR3, as DNA: TGTGCCAGCAATCCGGTCCTCTCTGGAAACACCATATATTTT. The variable domain in full, completed from reference TRBV2 and TRBJ1-3, reads EPEVTQTPSHQVTQMGQEVILRCVPISNHLYFYWYRQILGQKVEFLVSFYNNEISEKSEIFDDQFSVERPDGSNFTLKIRSTKLEDSAMYFCASNPVLSGNTIYFGEGSWLTVV.

The rearrangement joins TRBV14 to TRBJ2-3; TRBD2 matches 9 bases. The CDR3 is 13 residues long. Looked up from germline, CDR1 is SGHDN and CDR2 is FVKESK. The ends lost 9 bases at V and 4 bases at J; junction bases unmatched: 5. The CDR3 bases are TGTGCCAGTTCCTTAGCGGGAGCAGATACGCAGTATTTT. This sequence encodes CASSLAGADTQYF.

The V gene is TRBV7-2, the J gene TRBJ2-3, with 7 bases fitting TRBD2. CDR1 and CDR2 (germline): SGHTA, FQGNSA. Germline trimming cut 5 bases from V and 0 bases from J; bases unmatched to any gene: 8. This CDR3 has 16 amino acids. This chain's CDR3 is CASSLLADPSTDTQYF. CDR3 sequence (DNA): TGTGCCAGCAGCCTGCTAGCGGACCCTAGCACAGATACGCAGTATTTT. The complete variable domain, with remaining parts taken from reference TRBV7-2 and TRBJ2-3, reads GAGVSQSPSNKVTEKGKDVELRCDPISGHTALYWYRQSLGQGLEFLIYFQGNSAPDKSGLPSDRFSAERTGGSVSTLTIQRTQQEDSAVYLCASSLLADPSTDTQYFGPGTRLTVL.